These T cell receptor beta chains were read from a single sample in a study of OX40 agonist ivuxolimab in advanced cancers. Clones were read by immunoSEQ multiplex PCR, and TCRdb kept only the in-frame ones, dropping some. Among approximately 58,000 clones listed, 75% to 90% were seen once. Sequencing was performed on CD4+ or CD8+ T cells sorted from blood, taken in a trial of the OX40 agonist ivuxolimab. Receptors were obtained from an adult with an advanced solid tumor such as melanoma, head and neck, liver or kidney cancer. CDR3s include the opening cysteine and the closing phenylalanine or tryptophan. Each record gives: J gene, V gene, CDR3 protein.

j_gene: TRBJ2-3
v_gene: TRBV14
CDR3aa: CASSKTPPSTTDTQYF

j_gene: TRBJ2-1
v_gene: TRBV4-3
CDR3aa: CASSHEAGYNEQFF

j_gene: TRBJ1-3
v_gene: TRBV2
CDR3aa: CASSTRQGARGNTIYF

j_gene: TRBJ2-1
v_gene: TRBV5-1
CDR3aa: CASSSGLGANEQFF

j_gene: TRBJ2-2
v_gene: TRBV6-1
CDR3aa: CASRAGNTGELFF

j_gene: TRBJ2-5
v_gene: TRBV7-6
CDR3aa: CASSLEAVPVGETQYF

j_gene: TRBJ1-3
v_gene: TRBV7-2
CDR3aa: CASSQPGTLSGNTIYF

j_gene: TRBJ2-7
v_gene: TRBV11-1
CDR3aa: CASSLLSGRASEQYF

j_gene: TRBJ2-2
v_gene: TRBV19
CDR3aa: CASSLGRPTGELFF

j_gene: TRBJ2-3
v_gene: TRBV4-3
CDR3aa: CASSQDRNTQYF

j_gene: TRBJ2-7
v_gene: TRBV6-1
CDR3aa: CASSTRGTLLYEQYF

j_gene: TRBJ2-3
v_gene: TRBV7-2
CDR3aa: CASSLGPSGSWYTQYF

j_gene: TRBJ1-1
v_gene: TRBV30
CDR3aa: CAWSVRGGSTEAFF

j_gene: TRBJ1-1
v_gene: TRBV5-1
CDR3aa: CASSLAPTGNTEAFF

j_gene: TRBJ1-3
v_gene: TRBV6-5
CDR3aa: CASSSSGGTGNTIYF

j_gene: TRBJ1-5
v_gene: TRBV7-8
CDR3aa: CASSLGVQPQHF

j_gene: TRBJ2-6
v_gene: TRBV15
CDR3aa: CATSRAGAGGANVLTF

j_gene: TRBJ1-2
v_gene: TRBV6-6
CDR3aa: CASKIFRGDGYTF

j_gene: TRBJ1-3
v_gene: TRBV9
CDR3aa: CASSSTVSGNTIYF

j_gene: TRBJ2-7
v_gene: TRBV13
CDR3aa: CASSRDSLYEQYF

j_gene: TRBJ1-1
v_gene: TRBV7-8
CDR3aa: CASSLGLWGGTEAFF

j_gene: TRBJ2-7
v_gene: TRBV4-3
CDR3aa: CASSQATRGDEQYF

j_gene: TRBJ1-2
v_gene: TRBV15
CDR3aa: CATSRGGYGYTF

j_gene: TRBJ2-2
v_gene: TRBV27
CDR3aa: CASRGDYRNTGELFF

j_gene: TRBJ2-1
v_gene: TRBV4-1
CDR3aa: CASSQSGTVSYNEQFF

j_gene: TRBJ2-1
v_gene: TRBV5-1
CDR3aa: CASSLEGSSGAPVF

j_gene: TRBJ2-6
v_gene: TRBV5-4
CDR3aa: CASSLGGSSGANVLTF